Listed below are T cell receptor beta chains from one sample, sequenced in a study of OX40 agonist ivuxolimab in advanced cancers. This table comes from immunoSEQ multiplex PCR, and its TCRdb copy is limited to in-frame clones, with some not included. The sample lists about 84,000 clones; 89% were seen once. The sequencing here drew on CD4+ or CD8+ T cells sorted from blood, taken in a trial of the OX40 agonist ivuxolimab. These receptor sequences come from an adult with an advanced solid tumor such as melanoma, head and neck, liver or kidney cancer. The CDR3 runs from the conserved cysteine through the conserved F or W. Fields, in order: D gene, clone size, J gene, V gene, CDR3 protein, CDR3 DNA. A D gene is named only where the DNA matches it firmly. Size is stated for part of the rows, as once, few or many counts, or as a class when the clone is expanded.

D gene: TRBD1
clone size: NA
J gene: TRBJ1-1
V gene: TRBV7-2
CDR3 protein: CASSSRTGELVSAFF
CDR3 DNA: TGTGCCAGCAGCTCACGGACAGGGGAGTTGGTTTCGGCTTTCTTT

D gene: TRBD1
clone size: NA
J gene: TRBJ2-2
V gene: TRBV5-4
CDR3 protein: CASSSGTANTGELFF
CDR3 DNA: TGTGCCAGCAGCTCCGGGACAGCGAACACCGGGGAGCTGTTTTTT

D gene: NA
clone size: NA
J gene: TRBJ2-2
V gene: TRBV7-6
CDR3 protein: CASSRTTRTWTGELFF
CDR3 DNA: TGTGCCAGCAGCCGTACAACACGTACTTGGACCGGGGAGCTGTTTTTT

D gene: NA
clone size: once
J gene: TRBJ1-5
V gene: TRBV30
CDR3 protein: CAWGLKAGGNQPQHF
CDR3 DNA: TGTGCCTGGGGGCTAAAGGCAGGGGGCAATCAGCCCCAGCATTTT

D gene: NA
clone size: NA
J gene: TRBJ2-3
V gene: TRBV7-3
CDR3 protein: CASSPTYRDTQYF
CDR3 DNA: TGTGCCAGCAGCCCCACCTATCGAGATACGCAGTATTTT

D gene: TRBD1
clone size: NA
J gene: TRBJ1-3
V gene: TRBV10-3
CDR3 protein: CAISGTGLSGNTIYF
CDR3 DNA: TGTGCCATCAGTGGGACAGGTCTCTCTGGAAACACCATATATTTT

D gene: NA
clone size: NA
J gene: TRBJ1-1
V gene: TRBV18
CDR3 protein: CASSPGVASEAFF
CDR3 DNA: TGTGCCAGCTCACCAGGAGTAGCTTCTGAAGCTTTCTTT

D gene: TRBD1
clone size: NA
J gene: TRBJ1-2
V gene: TRBV5-6
CDR3 protein: CASSIFSHGQASYGYTF
CDR3 DNA: TGTGCCAGCAGCATCTTCTCCCATGGACAGGCAAGCTATGGCTACACCTTC

D gene: NA
clone size: NA
J gene: TRBJ1-6
V gene: TRBV9
CDR3 protein: CASSVNIGNSPLHF
CDR3 DNA: TGTGCCAGCAGCGTAAACATAGGGAATTCACCCCTCCACTTT

D gene: NA
clone size: NA
J gene: TRBJ2-5
V gene: TRBV6-6
CDR3 protein: CASSYSKGESQYF
CDR3 DNA: TGTGCCAGCAGTTACTCGAAGGGGGAGAGCCAGTACTTC

D gene: NA
clone size: NA
J gene: TRBJ2-1
V gene: TRBV18
CDR3 protein: CASSPRGYNEQFF
CDR3 DNA: TGTGCCAGCTCACCTCGGGGTTACAATGAGCAGTTCTTC

D gene: TRBD1
clone size: NA
J gene: TRBJ2-3
V gene: TRBV5-4
CDR3 protein: CASSSNRGSTDTQYF
CDR3 DNA: TGTGCCAGCAGCTCTAACAGGGGTAGCACAGATACGCAGTATTTT

D gene: TRBD1
clone size: NA
J gene: TRBJ1-2
V gene: TRBV29-1
CDR3 protein: CSATGTGLNGYTF
CDR3 DNA: TGCAGCGCAACCGGGACAGGGCTTAATGGCTACACCTTC

D gene: NA
clone size: NA
J gene: TRBJ1-1
V gene: TRBV6-5
CDR3 protein: CASSYSVGSTEAFF
CDR3 DNA: TGTGCCAGCAGTTACTCGGTTGGATCCACTGAAGCTTTCTTT

D gene: NA
clone size: NA
J gene: TRBJ2-1
V gene: TRBV5-1
CDR3 protein: CASSLDRDVNEQFF
CDR3 DNA: TGCGCCAGCAGCTTGGATAGGGACGTTAATGAGCAGTTCTTC

D gene: NA
clone size: once
J gene: TRBJ1-1
V gene: TRBV5-8
CDR3 protein: CASSFDRPGEAFF
CDR3 DNA: TGTGCCAGCAGCTTCGACAGGCCTGGGGAAGCTTTCTTT

D gene: NA
clone size: NA
J gene: TRBJ2-3
V gene: TRBV7-6
CDR3 protein: CASSHPASTDTQYF
CDR3 DNA: TGTGCCAGCAGCCACCCAGCCAGCACAGATACGCAGTATTTT

D gene: NA
clone size: NA
J gene: TRBJ2-7
V gene: TRBV28
CDR3 protein: CASSLLQTYEQYF
CDR3 DNA: TGTGCCAGCAGTTTGCTCCAGACCTACGAGCAGTACTTC

D gene: NA
clone size: NA
J gene: TRBJ1-1
V gene: TRBV29-1
CDR3 protein: CSVGGGMNTEAFF
CDR3 DNA: TGCAGCGTGGGGGGAGGAATGAACACTGAAGCTTTCTTT

D gene: NA
clone size: once
J gene: TRBJ1-3
V gene: TRBV4-2
CDR3 protein: CASSQEVGGSGNTIYF
CDR3 DNA: TGTGCCAGCAGCCAAGAGGTGGGTGGCTCTGGAAACACCATATATTTT

D gene: NA
clone size: NA
J gene: TRBJ2-6
V gene: TRBV5-1
CDR3 protein: CASSHTSFGANVLTF
CDR3 DNA: TGCGCCAGCAGCCACACATCGTTCGGGGCCAACGTCCTGACTTTC

D gene: NA
clone size: NA
J gene: TRBJ2-1
V gene: TRBV29-1
CDR3 protein: CSAALRASSYNEQFF
CDR3 DNA: TGCAGCGCCGCACTCAGGGCCAGCTCCTACAATGAGCAGTTCTTC

D gene: TRBD2
clone size: NA
J gene: TRBJ2-1
V gene: TRBV5-4
CDR3 protein: CASSPSGVSYNEQFF
CDR3 DNA: TGTGCCAGCAGCCCCAGCGGGGTCTCCTACAATGAGCAGTTCTTC

D gene: NA
clone size: NA
J gene: TRBJ1-4
V gene: TRBV7-9
CDR3 protein: CASSFTGAKEKLFF
CDR3 DNA: TGTGCCAGCAGCTTCACGGGGGCGAAGGAAAAACTGTTTTTT

D gene: NA
clone size: NA
J gene: TRBJ2-5
V gene: TRBV7-3
CDR3 protein: CASSLDRLETQYF
CDR3 DNA: TGTGCCAGCAGCTTAGATAGGCTGGAGACCCAGTACTTC

D gene: NA
clone size: NA
J gene: TRBJ1-3
V gene: TRBV5-1
CDR3 protein: CASSLGEGGNTIYF
CDR3 DNA: TGCGCCAGCAGCTTGGGAGAAGGTGGAAACACCATATATTTT

D gene: TRBD1
clone size: NA
J gene: TRBJ2-3
V gene: TRBV25-1
CDR3 protein: CASSVGTAVDTQYF
CDR3 DNA: TGTGCCAGCAGTGTCGGGACAGCAGTTGATACGCAGTATTTT

D gene: NA
clone size: NA
J gene: TRBJ1-5
V gene: TRBV6-1
CDR3 protein: CASSEVRPGASQPQHF
CDR3 DNA: TGTGCCAGCAGTGAAGTCCGGCCGGGGGCAAGTCAGCCCCAGCATTTT

D gene: NA
clone size: NA
J gene: TRBJ2-7
V gene: TRBV5-1
CDR3 protein: CASSLVGSYEQYF
CDR3 DNA: TGCGCCAGCAGCTTGGTGGGATCCTACGAGCAGTACTTC

D gene: NA
clone size: few
J gene: TRBJ1-4
V gene: TRBV7-8
CDR3 protein: CASSFQGGEKLFF
CDR3 DNA: TGTGCCAGCAGCTTCCAGGGAGGGGAAAAACTGTTTTTT

D gene: NA
clone size: NA
J gene: TRBJ2-7
V gene: TRBV21-1
CDR3 protein: CASSPFRDRGAEQYF
CDR3 DNA: TGTGCCAGCAGCCCCTTTAGGGACAGGGGGGCCGAGCAGTACTTC

D gene: NA
clone size: NA
J gene: TRBJ1-4
V gene: TRBV19
CDR3 protein: CASSTRPEANEKLFF
CDR3 DNA: TGTGCCAGTAGTACGCGACCAGAGGCTAATGAAAAACTGTTTTTT

D gene: NA
clone size: few
J gene: TRBJ1-4
V gene: TRBV20-1
CDR3 protein: CSAADEKLFF
CDR3 DNA: TGCAGTGCAGCGGATGAAAAACTGTTTTTT

D gene: NA
clone size: NA
J gene: TRBJ2-5
V gene: TRBV27
CDR3 protein: CASSKRPTQETQYF
CDR3 DNA: TGTGCCAGCAGCAAACGGCCCACCCAAGAGACCCAGTACTTC

D gene: TRBD1
clone size: once
J gene: TRBJ2-5
V gene: TRBV9
CDR3 protein: CASSVAGTGGQETQYF
CDR3 DNA: TGTGCCAGCAGCGTAGCGGGGACAGGGGGCCAAGAGACCCAGTACTTC